These 14 T cell receptor beta chains were all obtained from the same sample, sequenced in a study of CD4 T cells in relation to SARS-CoV-2 and coronaviruses (TCRdb year 2021). Preparation of the library involved the immunoSEQ multiplex PCR assay. TCRdb mirrors the immuneACCESS table, restricted to in-frame sequences. Some clones are absent from its copies; in checked studies, under half trace to an unresolved V gene, and the reason for the others is unknown. This sample gives 24,000 or so clones in total; 70% to 80% of them show up just once. Roughly an eighth of the sample lies in the top ten. Their recognized antigens are unknown. CD4+ T cells from unexposed donors were collected before the COVID-19 pandemic (2011-2018). The EasySep CD4+ T cell isolation kit was used to isolate CD4+ T cells once the cultures had run for roughly eleven days. Sequenced: CD4+ T cells from PBMCs, cultured in vitro. The receptors come from a human donor in good health.

This sequence joins TRBV5-1 and TRBJ2-7; TRBD2 aligns across 13 bases. Germline V gives CDR1 SGHRS, CDR2 YFSETQ. V trimming: 2 bases; J trimming: 5 bases; junction bases outside the gene matches: 4. The CDR3 covers 15 residues. CDR3 nucleotide sequence: TGCGCCAGCAGCTTAAAAGGGACTAGCGGGAACGAGCAGTACTTC. Its translation: CASSLKGTSGNEQYF.

The chain joins TRBV20-1 to TRBJ2-7, with D hard to call. V was shortened by 6 bases and J by 0 bases, with 6 bases between the two germline ends. Germline-derived CDR1 and CDR2 are DFQATT and SNEGSKA (reference sequence). The CDR3 runs 11 residues. CDR3 coding DNA: TGCAGTGCCCCTAGCTCCTACGAGCAGTACTTC. The encoded protein is CSAPSSYEQYF.

V is TRBV14 and J is TRBJ1-4, with 7 bases lining up with TRBD1. The CDR3 extends over 20 amino acids. Germline V gives CDR1 SGHDN, CDR2 FVKESK. V lost 0 bases, J lost 4 bases, and 17 bases stayed unmatched. The DNA for the CDR3 is TGTGCCAGCAGCCAAGATAAGCGCCGGCGGCAGGGGGACGGTAATGAAAAACTGTTTTTT. Its protein is CASSQDKRRRQGDGNEKLFF.

The chain carries TRBV28 and TRBJ1-1; D gene uncertain. CDR3 length equals 12 residues. Germline V gene sequence: CDR1 MDHEN, CDR2 SYDVKM. The germline V and J ends were trimmed by 10 bases and 3 bases, with 12 bases remaining between them. The CDR3 reads CATLTSYTEAFF. The DNA of the CDR3 is TGTGCCACCTTGACCTCCTACACTGAAGCTTTCTTT.

The chain joins TRBV10-2 to TRBJ2-7; possibly TRBD1 or TRBD2 for D (6 bases each). The CDR3 totals 13 residues. Per the germline V gene, CDR1 is WSHSY and CDR2 is SAAADI. V shed 6 bases and J shed 3 bases, with 12 bases lying between them. DNA of the CDR3: TGCGCCAGCAGAGACGGGGGCCTCTACGAGCAGTACTTC. Protein sequence: CASRDGGLYEQYF.

The V gene is TRBV28, the J gene TRBJ2-3; D is uncertain. Trimming removed 5 bases from V and 4 bases from J, with 19 bases in between. The CDR3 has 16 amino acids. Germline lookup yields CDR1 MDHEN and CDR2 SYDVKM. The CDR3 sequence is CASSTNKWLVADTQYF. CDR3 bases: TGTGCCAGCAGTACCAACAAGTGGCTTGTGGCAGATACGCAGTATTTT.

The rearrangement joins TRBV2 to TRBJ2-2; 8 nucleotides match TRBD1. The ends lost 7 bases at V and 6 bases at J; junction bases unmatched: 7. The CDR3 runs 14 residues. Germline loops: CDR1 SNHLY, CDR2 FYNNEI. Written as DNA, the CDR3 is TGTGCCAGCAAAAGACAGGGGAATGCCGGGGAGCTGTTTTTT. It yields the protein CASKRQGNAGELFF.

This clone was seen just once. The chain employs TRBV14 and TRBJ2-2; D ambiguous. Trimming pared 3 bases from V and 1 base from J, leaving 9 bases between. This CDR3 contains 15 residues. Germline V gene lookup returns CDR1 SGHDN and CDR2 FVKESK. Here the CDR3 DNA reads TGTGCCAGCAGCCATTGGGGTAGGAACACCGGGGAGCTGTTTTTT. Residues: CASSHWGRNTGELFF.

The chain is built from TRBV14 and TRBJ2-7; TRBD2 matches 7 bases. The germline V gene encodes CDR1 SGHDN and CDR2 FVKESK. This CDR3 comprises 12 residues. Trimming cost V 3 bases and J 8 bases; bases outside gene matches: 4. CDR3 loop: CASSQVGLQQYF. DNA of the CDR3: TGTGCCAGCAGCCAGGTGGGACTACAGCAGTACTTC. The variable domain in full, with the rest retrieved from reference TRBV14 and TRBJ2-7, is EAGVTQFPSHSVIEKGQTVTLRCDPISGHDNLYWYRRVMGKEIKFLLHFVKESKQDESGMPNNRFLAERTGGTYSTLKVQPAELEDSGVYFCASSQVGLQQYFGPGTRLTVT.

The chain employs TRBV10-3 and TRBJ2-7, with 9 positions matching TRBD1. The CDR3 contains 16 residues. V lost 4 bases, J lost 3 bases, and 10 bases stayed unmatched. The germline gives CDR1 ENHRY, CDR2 SYGVKD. Here the CDR3 reads CAISVSGTGKGYEQYF. CDR3 nucleotide sequence: TGTGCCATCAGTGTATCGGGGACAGGGAAAGGCTACGAGCAGTACTTC.

The chain links TRBV27 to TRBJ1-6; D may be TRBD1 (5 bases). This CDR3 contains 15 residues. Trimming cost V 8 bases and J 3 bases, with 14 bases left between them. Germline CDR1 MNHEY, CDR2 SMNVEV (reference sequence). The CDR3 DNA sequence: TGTGCCAGCGGAACACAGGTCGGCTATAATTCACCCCTCCACTTT. Amino acids: CASGTQVGYNSPLHF.

The chain carries TRBV5-5 and TRBJ1-5; D is unclear. Germline-derived CDR1 and CDR2 are SGHKS and YYEKEE (reference sequence). With 4 bases removed from V and 4 bases from J, the gap between germline ends came to 15 bases. The CDR3 contains 15 residues. The CDR3 region is CASSANPTGNQPQHF. The CDR3 DNA is TGTGCCAGCAGCGCTAACCCGACGGGGAATCAGCCCCAGCATTTT.

This clone was picked up a small number of times. Distinct nucleotide sequences in the sample also encode this CDR3. The CDR3 region is CSVSDSYGYTF. Here the CDR3 DNA reads TGCAGTGTTTCGGACAGCTATGGCTACACCTTC. V usage is TRBV20-1 and J usage is TRBJ1-2, with D tentatively TRBD1 (6 bases). The CDR3 consists of 11 residues. V was pared by 7 bases and J by 4 bases, with 10 bases between. Looked up from germline, CDR1 is DFQATT and CDR2 is SNEGSKA (reference sequence).

This clone was seen a single time. The chain carries TRBV27 and TRBJ2-1; 13 positions agree with TRBD2. The CDR3 totals 18 residues. J lost 4 bases, V lost 3 bases, and 9 bases had no gene match. Germline V CDR1 and CDR2: MNHEY, SMNVEV (reference sequence). The CDR3 sequence is CASSFGGRGLAGYNEQFF. The CDR3 coding sequence is TGTGCCAGCAGTTTTGGGGGAAGGGGACTAGCGGGATACAATGAGCAGTTCTTC.